The present T cell receptor (beta chain) was sequenced within a study of cytomegalovirus exposure and HLA in healthy donors. The primer mix had 60 Vbeta and 13 Jbeta primers. Some clones are missing from TCRdb's copy, which holds only in-frame ones; the method was immunoSEQ multiplex PCR. There are about 60,000 clones in the sample; over 75% occur only once, and roughly 5.7% lies in the top ten. This clone was picked up a small number of times. The sample has other DNA sequences that encode this CDR3 too. V lost 0 bases to trimming and J lost 1 base; unmatched junction nucleotides: 4. From germline, CDR1 is LGHNT and CDR2 FRNRAP. This CDR3 has 16 residues.

This chain uses TRBV12-5 with TRBJ2-3, with 7 bases that match TRBD2. The sample comprised PBMCs. The TCR sequence derives from a male donor in good health and CMV-seronegative. This CDR3 is CASGLVRRGGTDTQYF. As DNA, the CDR3 is TGTGCTAGTGGTTTGGTACGACGGGGGGGCACAGATACGCAGTATTTT.